This passage covers 32 T cell receptor beta chains from one sample sequenced in a study of T cells in Graves' hyperthyroidism and ophthalmopathy. There were TCR beta CDR3 regions amplified from RNA transcripts. HTBI primers were employed in a first-round RT-PCR of the TCR CDR3. A single record per CDR3 protein comes from TCRdb applying MiXCR to the multiplex PCR reads. The profile shows some 250,000 distinct CDR3 sequences, 13% to 15% of them singletons. The specimen sequenced was blood. The receptors shown here come from a woman between 50 and 59 years old with Graves' hyperthyroidism that later progressed to Graves' ophthalmopathy.

The table lists this clonotype with many counts. J is TRBJ1-2 and V is TRBV25-1; D is undetermined. CDR1 is MGHDK, CDR2 SYGVNS, per germline. The CDR3 sequence is 13 residues long. Trimming cost V 1 base and J 9 bases, with 12 bases left between them. In DNA form, the CDR3 reads TGTGCCAGCAGTGAATCAGGAGGTCTGCGCTACACCTTC. Translation: CASSESGGLRYTF.

This clonotype was seen ten or more times. The chain links TRBV28 to TRBJ1-6; no firm D call. Looked up from germline, CDR1 is MDHEN and CDR2 is SYDVKM. V was trimmed by 7 bases and J by 17 bases, leaving 18 bases between them. CDR3 length: 12 amino acids. The DNA for the CDR3 is TGTGCCAGCACCCACATGGAACGAGGTGTCCACTTT. Protein sequence: CASTHMERGVHF. Full variable domain (remainder filled in from reference TRBV28 and TRBJ1-6): DVKVTQSSRYLVKRTGEKVFLECVQDMDHENMFWYRQDPGLGLRLIYFSYDVKMKEKGDIPEGYSVSREKKERFSLILESASTNQTSMYLCASTHMERGVHFGNGTRLTVT.

This clonotype was recorded at least ten times. The V call is TRBV12-3 or TRBV12-4, the J call TRBJ1-1; maybe TRBD1 (5 bases). Trimming shortened V by 8 bases and J by 6 bases, and 13 bases separated the two germline ends. This CDR3 spans 12 amino acids. CDR3 nucleotides: TGTGCCAGCCGGGACGGACGACCTGAAGCTTTCTTT. Translating it yields CASRDGRPEAFF.

This clonotype was observed a few times. The CDR3 loop is CASSHMGRYMNTEAFF. The CDR3 bases are TGTGCCAGTAGTCACATGGGACGGTACATGAACACTGAAGCTTTCTTT. The rearrangement links TRBV19 to TRBJ1-1; tentative D call: TRBD1 (5 bases). The V end was cut by 5 bases, the J end by 0 bases, with 16 bases between. This CDR3 spans 16 amino acids. Germline CDR1 and CDR2: LNHDA and SQIVND (reference sequence).

The sample holds many counts of this clonotype. The rearrangement joins TRBV28 to TRBJ1-2; D may be TRBD1 (6 bases). Germline CDR1 is MDHEN and CDR2 is SYDVKM. This CDR3 spans 13 amino acids. V gave up 6 bases and J gave up 6 bases, with 14 bases separating them. The CDR3 nucleotides read TGTGCCAGCAGCCCGGCTGGGACACATGGCTACACCTTC. This translates into CASSPAGTHGYTF.

This clonotype was counted only a few times. The V call is TRBV2, the J call TRBJ2-7; D is possibly TRBD2 (5 bases). The CDR3 consists of 15 residues. The V and J ends lost 2 bases and 1 base respectively, with 12 bases between them. Germline loops: CDR1 SNHLY, CDR2 FYNNEI. In DNA, the CDR3 is TGTGCCAGCAGTGAAAACTGGCGGGTATCCTACGAGCAGTACTTC. Its protein product is CASSENWRVSYEQYF.

This clonotype has a count of ten or more. The V and J genes are TRBV7-2 and TRBJ2-5; D uncertain. Germline CDR1 SGHTA, CDR2 FQGNSA. V gave up 2 bases and J gave up 0 bases, with 10 bases separating them. This CDR3 has 15 residues. The CDR3 DNA is TGTGCCAGCAGCTTAACTTGGCCACACCAAGAGACCCAGTACTTC. It encodes CASSLTWPHQETQYF.

At least ten counts were recorded for this clonotype. The chain links TRBV11-1 to TRBJ1-1; D is uncertain. Germline CDR1 SGHAT, CDR2 FQDESV (reference sequence). Between the trimmed V and J ends, which lost 6 bases and 10 bases, there was a span of 24 bases. The CDR3 length is 15 residues. CDR3 DNA sequence: TGTGCCAGCAGGCTACAAGGAATTCCGGGCGAGGGAGCTTTCTTT. This gives the protein CASRLQGIPGEGAFF.

Many counts were recorded for this clonotype. CDR3 sequence reads: CASSLSPAGALNEQFF. As DNA, the CDR3 is TGTGCCAGCAGCTTAAGCCCAGCGGGAGCCCTCAATGAGCAGTTCTTC. The V gene is TRBV7-3, the J gene TRBJ2-1; 8 nucleotides agree with TRBD2. The CDR3 loop spans 16 amino acids. The junction had 8 bases not matched to a gene; V was cut back by 1 base and J by 6 bases. Germline V lookup: CDR1 SGHTA, CDR2 FQGTGA. The full variable domain, completed using reference TRBV7-3 and TRBJ2-1, is GAGVSQTPSNKVTEKGKYVELRCDPISGHTALYWYRQSLGQGPEFLIYFQGTGAADDSGLPNDRFFAVRPEGSVSTLKIQRTERGDSAVYLCASSLSPAGALNEQFFGPGTRLTVL.

This clonotype was seen at least ten times. The rearrangement joins TRBV9 to TRBJ1-2; perhaps TRBD1 as D (6 bases). Trimming cost V 5 bases and J 7 bases, with 15 bases left between them. The CDR3 spans 13 residues. Germline V lookup: CDR1 SGDLS, CDR2 YYNGEE. CDR3 sequence reads: CASRRGRASGYTF. CDR3 DNA sequence: TGTGCCAGCAGGAGGGGGAGGGCGTCTGGCTACACCTTC. Full variable domain (missing parts from reference TRBV9 and TRBJ1-2): DSGVTQTPKHLITATGQRVTLRCSPRSGDLSVYWYQQSLDQGLQFLIQYYNGEERAKGNILERFSAQQFPDLHSELNLSSLELGDSALYFCASRRGRASGYTFGSGTRLTVV.

As concerns this clonotype: Being one base from a much bigger clone, this may be a read error. The CDR3: CASGNQPSGGYTF. CDR3 in DNA: TGTGCCAGCGGCAATCAGCCGAGCGGGGGCTACACCTTC. The V and J genes are TRBV7-9 and TRBJ1-2; D remains ambiguous. V was clipped by 8 bases and J by 8 bases, with 18 bases between them. The CDR3 covers 13 residues. Germline CDR1 reads SEHNR; CDR2 reads FQNEAQ (reference sequence).

This clonotype was observed many times. This chain uses TRBV10-1 with TRBJ2-1; 7 bases fit TRBD1. The V and J ends lost 3 bases and 8 bases, in that order; junction bases with no gene match: 7. Germline V gene sequence: CDR1 WNHNN, CDR2 SYGVQD (reference sequence). This CDR3 is 14 amino acids long. Written as DNA, the CDR3 is TGCGCCAGCAGTGAAGAGTGGACAGGAGATGAGCAGTTCTTC. As protein: CASSEEWTGDEQFF.

The genes are TRBV11-2 and TRBJ2-1, with a tentative D call TRBD2 (5 bases). The CDR3 has 17 residues. The germline V and J ends were trimmed by 3 bases and 8 bases, with 23 bases remaining between them. Germline CDR1 SGHAT, CDR2 FQNNGV. CDR3 region: CASSFPADYYAGDEQFF. For the CDR3, the DNA is TGTGCCAGCAGCTTTCCGGCAGATTATTATGCCGGGGATGAGCAGTTCTTC. Variable domain in full (rest from reference TRBV11-2 and TRBJ2-1): EAGVAQSPRYKIIEKRQSVAFWCNPISGHATLYWYQQILGQGPKLLIQFQNNGVVDDSQLPKDRFSAERLKGVDSTLKIQPAKLEDSAVYLCASSFPADYYAGDEQFFGPGTRLTVL.

About this clonotype itself: This may arise from a read error, as a much more abundant clone is one base away. This chain links TRBV20-1 with TRBJ2-3, with D perhaps TRBD2 (6 bases). Trimming pared 0 bases from V and 1 base from J, leaving 14 bases between. The CDR3 contains 16 residues. CDR1 and CDR2 from the germline V gene are DFQATT and SNEGSKA (reference sequence). CDR3 residues: CSARESEGERTDTQYF. For the CDR3, the DNA is TGCAGTGCTAGAGAGTCGGAGGGAGAACGCACAGATACGCAGTATTTT.

This clonotype came up many times. The chain uses TRBV18 and TRBJ1-1; D is unclear. V lost 8 bases to trimming and J lost 0 bases, with 16 bases between them. The germline V gene encodes CDR1 KGHSH and CDR2 LQKENI. CDR3 length: 15 residues. CDR3 sequence: CASTLQGSMNTEAFF. The CDR3 DNA follows: TGTGCCAGCACCCTCCAAGGGAGCATGAACACTGAAGCTTTCTTT.

This clonotype was counted ten times or more. In nucleotides, the CDR3 is TGCAGTGCTGCGGGACAGGCTACAAGCAATCAGCCCCAGCATTTT. It is translated as CSAAGQATSNQPQHF. The chain couples TRBV20-1 to TRBJ1-5; 8 bases agree with TRBD1. CDR3 length: 15 amino acids. J lost 1 base, V lost 5 bases, and 7 bases had no gene match. The germline V gene has CDR1 DFQATT and CDR2 SNEGSKA (reference sequence).

The chain employs TRBV25-1 and TRBJ2-7; 9 nucleotides agree with TRBD1. The CDR3 covers 16 residues. J gave up 3 bases and V 1 base, and 7 bases lay outside the gene matches. Germline CDR1 and CDR2: MGHDK and SYGVNS. CDR3 sequence reads: CASSELGTGPFYEQYF. CDR3 bases: TGTGCCAGCAGTGAATTGGGGACAGGGCCCTTCTACGAGCAGTACTTC.

This clonotype was counted at least ten times. The V gene is TRBV9, the J gene TRBJ2-5, with 10 bases that match TRBD2. V lost 4 bases and J lost 5; bases outside the gene matches: 14. The CDR3 totals 17 residues. Germline V gives CDR1 SGDLS, CDR2 YYNGEE. The CDR3 DNA reads as TGTGCCAGCAGCCAAAGTAGGGCTAGCGGGAGCGGTGAGACCCAGTACTTC. Protein: CASSQSRASGSGETQYF.

The V call is TRBV28, the J call TRBJ2-5; D remains ambiguous. The CDR3 runs 13 residues. Germline CDR1 MDHEN, CDR2 SYDVKM. Trimming cost V 3 bases and J 7 bases, with 12 bases left between them. In DNA form, the CDR3 reads TGTGCCAGCAGTTTTATTTTGGCAGGGACCCAGTACTTC. Translating gives CASSFILAGTQYF. Looking up the rest from reference TRBV28 and TRBJ2-5 gives the full variable domain: DVKVTQSSRYLVKRTGEKVFLECVQDMDHENMFWYRQDPGLGLRLIYFSYDVKMKEKGDIPEGYSVSREKKERFSLILESASTNQTSMYLCASSFILAGTQYFGPGTRLLVL.

This clonotype was seen once. The V gene is TRBV28, the J gene TRBJ2-1, with TRBD2 matching 12 bases. With 4 bases clipped from V and 1 base from J, the junction kept 5 bases outside the gene matches. The CDR3 consists of 17 residues. The germline V gene encodes CDR1 MDHEN and CDR2 SYDVKM. The CDR3 loop reads CASSSSSGRGSYNEQFF. DNA of the CDR3: TGTGCCAGCAGTTCCTCTAGCGGGAGGGGATCCTACAATGAGCAGTTCTTC.

This clonotype showed up many times. The rearrangement joins TRBV20-1 to TRBJ2-3; 8 bases agree with TRBD1. The CDR3 is 17 amino acids. The germline gives CDR1 DFQATT, CDR2 SNEGSKA (reference sequence). V lost 3 bases and J lost 3; bases outside the gene matches: 14. The CDR3 reads CSARTVPGQGITDTQYF. CDR3 sequence (DNA): TGCAGTGCTAGGACCGTACCCGGACAGGGAATAACAGATACGCAGTATTTT.

This clonotype was detected ten times or more. The rearrangement uses TRBV28 and TRBJ2-7, with D possibly matching TRBD1 (8 bases). Germline V gene lookup returns CDR1 MDHEN and CDR2 SYDVKM. This CDR3 has 16 residues. The V end was cut by 3 bases, the J end by 3 bases, with 18 bases between. The CDR3 bases are TGTGCCAGCAGTTTCGGGGGGACAGGCGACCTCTACGAGCAGTACTTC. Translated, it gives CASSFGGTGDLYEQYF.

This CDR3 is CASSSQLSGLAGRTGELFF. CDR3 DNA: TGTGCCAGCAGCTCTCAACTATCGGGACTAGCGGGAAGAACCGGGGAGCTGTTTTTT. The rearrangement links TRBV7-3 to TRBJ2-2; 13 positions match TRBD2. CDR1 and CDR2 from the germline V gene are SGHTA and FQGTGA. Losses at the gene ends were 4 bases for V and 5 bases for J; bases not matched to a gene: 13. This CDR3 is built from 19 residues.

In this sample, this clonotype turned up a few times. CDR3 sequence reads: CATSGETSYYEQYF. The CDR3 DNA follows: TGTGCCACCAGTGGGGAGACATCTTACTACGAGCAGTACTTC. The chain employs TRBV24-1 and TRBJ2-7, with D perhaps matching TRBD2 (5 bases). Germline-derived CDR1 and CDR2 are KGHDR and SFDVKD. CDR3 size: 14 residues. Between the trimmed V and J ends, which lost 5 bases and 3 bases, there was a span of 13 bases.

This clonotype was found many times. The chain has TRBV5-1 and TRBJ2-7, with 8 bases fitting TRBD2. The CDR3 sequence is 15 residues long. V gave up 0 bases and J gave up 5 bases; unmatched junction bases: 7. Germline V gene sequence: CDR1 SGHRS, CDR2 YFSETQ. The CDR3 sequence: CASSLDGLAGDEQYF. As DNA, the CDR3 is TGCGCCAGCAGCTTGGACGGACTAGCTGGGGACGAGCAGTACTTC.

The chain employs TRBV2 and TRBJ2-6, with D perhaps matching TRBD1 (6 bases). The CDR3 is made up of 16 amino acids. CDR1 and CDR2 (germline): SNHLY, FYNNEI. The V end was cut by 8 bases, the J end by 0 bases, with 14 bases between. The CDR3 coding sequence is TGTGCCAGCCCCGGGACACCTAGCTCTGGGGCCAACGTCCTGACTTTC. It yields the protein CASPGTPSSGANVLTF. Full variable domain (rest looked up from reference TRBV2 and TRBJ2-6): EPEVTQTPSHQVTQMGQEVILRCVPISNHLYFYWYRQILGQKVEFLVSFYNNEISEKSEIFDDQFSVERPDGSNFTLKIRSTKLEDSAMYFCASPGTPSSGANVLTFGAGSRLTVL.

In this sample, this clonotype turned up many times. V and J are TRBV7-2 and TRBJ2-5; possibly TRBD2 for D (6 bases). The CDR3 covers 14 residues. Germline assignment: CDR1 SGHTA and CDR2 FQGNSA. Trimming removed 5 bases from V and 6 bases from J, with 16 bases in between. CDR3 nucleotides: TGTGCCAGCAGCCTCGGCGGAGGGCGGAAGACCCAGTACTTC. Protein: CASSLGGGRKTQYF.

This clonotype was found once. The V and J genes are TRBV7-6 and TRBJ1-1; D gene unclear. The CDR3 covers 14 residues. Germline CDR1 and CDR2: SGHVS and FNYEAQ. V lost 5 bases, J lost 3 bases, and 13 bases lay in between. CDR3 amino acids: CASSREGGYTEAFF. The DNA for the CDR3 is TGTGCCAGCAGCCGGGAGGGTGGGTACACTGAAGCTTTCTTT.

This clonotype was counted between two and nine times. The chain combines TRBV10-1 with TRBJ2-1, with 13 bases matching TRBD2. V shed 2 bases and J 10 bases; nucleotides not matched to a gene: 5. The CDR3 runs 15 residues. The germline V gene has CDR1 WNHNN and CDR2 SYGVQD (reference sequence). The CDR3 DNA is TGCGCCAGCAGTGAGGGACTAGCGGGAGTTGGGGAGCAGTTCTTC. This encodes CASSEGLAGVGEQFF.

J is TRBJ1-5 and V is TRBV19; 7 bases match TRBD1. The trim removed 3 bases at V and 2 bases at J, leaving 13 bases unmatched. The CDR3 consists of 18 residues. The germline V gene has CDR1 LNHDA and CDR2 SQIVND (reference sequence). In nucleotides, the CDR3 is TGTGCCAGTAGTATCGGGTGGGGGGACAGAGGAGGCAATCAGCCCCAGCATTTT. This encodes CASSIGWGDRGGNQPQHF.

This clonotype was counted at least ten times. The rearrangement uses TRBV7-9 and TRBJ2-7, with 7 bases fitting TRBD1. The CDR3 runs 13 residues. The germline V gene has CDR1 SEHNR and CDR2 FQNEAQ (reference sequence). J gave up 1 base and V 8 bases, and 5 bases lay outside the gene matches. In DNA, the CDR3 is TGTGCCAGCCAAACACAGGGGTCCTACGAGCAGTACTTC. Translated, it gives CASQTQGSYEQYF.

This clonotype was observed a handful of times. The J gene is TRBJ1-1, the V gene TRBV2; D ambiguous. V was cut by 6 bases and J by 4 bases, with 6 bases left in between. CDR3 length: 11 residues. In germline, CDR1 is SNHLY, CDR2 FYNNEI. CDR3 in DNA: TGTGCCAGCAGGGAGGTCACTGAAGCTTTCTTT. The encoded protein is CASREVTEAFF.